The entry that follows covers one T cell receptor (beta chain) sequence. Its matching antigen is unknown. V lost 6 bases and J 8 bases, leaving 16 bases between the germline ends. The CDR3 contains 14 residues. Per the germline V gene, CDR1 is SNHLY and CDR2 is FYNNEI. The sample comes from a study of shared clonotypes between healthy human individuals. Researchers ran the assay at a deep level. The method was immunoSEQ multiplex PCR; TCRdb's version includes in-frame clones alone and lacks a portion of them. The data show over 2 million clones, with 85% to 95% seen just once and 0.13% held by the top ten. General observations from the study: Clonotypes which were not shared had lower generation probabilities than clonotypes that all four donors shared. Among several donors, approximately 5% of naive CD4 clonotypes were found in common.

This chain links TRBV2 with TRBJ1-4; D remains ambiguous. This clonotype originated in a young man in good health. Sequences were obtained from naive CD4+ T cells sorted from blood. Subset in this sample: CD45RA+ positively selected. CDR3 in DNA: TGTGCCAGCAGAGGAGGCGGCGGGAGCGAAAAACTGTTTTTT. This sequence encodes CASRGGGGSEKLFF.